The T cell receptor beta chain under discussion was sequenced for a study of OX40 agonist ivuxolimab in advanced cancers. About this clone: Its antigen is unknown.

Overall study findings and caveats: In general, CD8+ T cells held more expanded clones than CD4+ did, on average.

TCRdb's table, derived via immunoSEQ multiplex PCR, lists solely in-frame clones and lacks some. The table includes roughly 100,000 clones, around 90% detected once. Sequencing was performed on CD4+ or CD8+ T cells sorted from blood, taken in a trial of the OX40 agonist ivuxolimab. This TCR derives from an adult with an advanced solid tumor such as melanoma, head and neck, liver or kidney cancer.

The CDR3 spells CASTFGDRPNYGYTF. The CDR3 nucleotides read TGTGCCAGCACCTTCGGGGACAGGCCTAACTATGGCTACACCTTC. The chain has TRBV5-6 and TRBJ1-2; 8 bases line up with TRBD1. CDR1 and CDR2 from the germline V gene are SGHDT and YYEEEE. The CDR3 has 15 residues. V gave up 6 bases and J gave up 0 bases; unmatched junction bases: 7.